What follows are 29 T cell receptor beta chains derived from one specimen sequenced in a study of identical twins. TCRdb reprocessed the 5' RACE reads via MiXCR and lists one record per CDR3 protein. The data contain roughly 540,000 distinct CDR3 sequences, roughly a fifth of them singletons. This same sample was also taken into another study, of T cells expressing NK-cell markers.

The sample consisted of CD4+ T cells sorted from blood. These receptors were obtained from a woman between 18 and 29 years old in good health.

This chain joins TRBV12-3 or TRBV12-4 and TRBJ2-6; D ambiguous. V was cut by 6 bases and J by 10 bases, with 19 bases left in between. CDR3 length: 15 residues. The CDR3 bases are TGTGCCAGCAGCTTCCCCGGCTCGCGTGGTAACGTCCTGACTTTC. Its translation: CASSFPGSRGNVLTF.

This clonotype was observed a few times. The chain joins TRBV5-1 to TRBJ2-2; the D is unclear. Germline CDR1 and CDR2: SGHRS and YFSETQ. The V end lost 2 bases, the J end lost 1 base, and 6 bases lay between the germline ends. The CDR3 is 14 residues long. The CDR3 nucleotides read TGCGCCAGCAGCTTAGAGCGGAACACCGGGGAGCTGTTTTTT. It codes for CASSLERNTGELFF.

Only a few counts were recorded for this clonotype. The J gene is TRBJ2-1, the V gene TRBV20-1; weak D call: TRBD2 (6 bases). Germline V gives CDR1 DFQATT, CDR2 SNEGSKA (reference sequence). The CDR3 has 15 residues. Trimming pared 6 bases from V and 0 bases from J, leaving 15 bases between. CDR3 sequence (DNA): TGCAGTGCAGCGACTAGTGCGACCTCCTACAATGAGCAGTTCTTC. It specifies CSAATSATSYNEQFF.

V gene TRBV6-2 or TRBV6-3 combines with J gene TRBJ2-7, with D tentatively TRBD2 (5 bases). CDR1 MNHEY and CDR2 SVGEGT come from the germline V gene. The germline V and J ends were trimmed by 2 bases and 6 bases, with 14 bases remaining between them. CDR3 length: 14 residues. The CDR3 protein is CASSYPWTGSEQYF. CDR3 DNA sequence: TGTGCCAGCAGTTACCCTTGGACGGGAAGCGAGCAGTACTTC.

The chain joins TRBV9 to TRBJ1-6; tentatively, D is TRBD1 (6 bases). V lost 4 bases, J lost 8 bases, and 16 bases lay in between. The germline gives CDR1 SGDLS, CDR2 YYNGEE. This CDR3 has 15 residues. The CDR3, as DNA: TGTGCCAGCAGCCCCCGAGGGGGAAGGTATTCACCCCTCCACTTT. Translated, it gives CASSPRGGRYSPLHF.

This chain links TRBV4-3 with TRBJ2-2; D possibly corresponds to TRBD2 (6 bases). V shed 4 bases and J shed 5 bases, with 20 bases lying between them. CDR3 length: 17 residues. Germline-derived CDR1 and CDR2 are LGHNA and YSLEER. Here the CDR3 reads CASSLSLRGGGTGELFF. In nucleotides, the CDR3 is TGCGCCAGCAGCCTGAGCTTGCGGGGAGGCGGAACCGGGGAGCTGTTTTTT.

There are a few counts of this clonotype. The chain links TRBV6-1 to TRBJ2-3; D may be TRBD1 or TRBD2 (5 bases each). This CDR3 region has 12 residues. CDR1 MNHNS and CDR2 SASEGT come from the germline V gene. Trimming stripped 8 bases from V and 6 bases from J, with 12 bases between. The CDR3 sequence is CASSTGPDTQYF. The CDR3 region has the DNA TGTGCCAGCTCGACGGGGCCTGATACGCAGTATTTT.

Only a few counts were recorded for this clonotype. The chain employs TRBV11-2 and TRBJ1-6; no firm D call. CDR1 and CDR2 (germline): SGHAT, FQNNGV. Deletions cut 1 base from V and 7 bases from J, with 11 bases between. The length of the CDR3 is 15 residues. The CDR3 protein is CASSLVPGGNSPLHF. CDR3 bases: TGTGCCAGCAGCTTAGTCCCAGGAGGAAATTCACCCCTCCACTTT.

V and J are TRBV12-3 or TRBV12-4 and TRBJ2-1; 12 bases are shared with TRBD2. The CDR3 is 16 amino acids. Trimming took 5 bases from V and 2 from J; bases not matched to a gene: 4. The CDR3 loop is CASSRTSGATYNEQFF. The DNA for the CDR3 is TGTGCCAGCAGTCGGACTAGCGGGGCCACCTACAATGAGCAGTTCTTC.

This clonotype was seen a handful of times. The rearrangement uses TRBV20-1 and TRBJ2-7; 8 nucleotides line up with TRBD2. V gave up 3 bases and J gave up 2 bases; unmatched junction bases: 9. CDR1 DFQATT and CDR2 SNEGSKA come from the germline V gene (reference sequence). CDR3 size: 15 residues. The CDR3 sequence is CSASGGVSGTYEQYF. DNA of the CDR3: TGCAGTGCTAGCGGGGGGGTTTCGGGGACCTACGAGCAGTACTTC.

A few counts support this clonotype. J is TRBJ2-3 and V is TRBV3-1; D ambiguous. The V and J ends lost 1 base and 5 bases respectively, with 16 bases between them. CDR1 LGHDT and CDR2 YNNKEL come from the germline V gene (reference sequence). The CDR3 sequence is 16 residues long. The CDR3 loop is CASSQGFGKGIDTQYF. The CDR3 DNA reads TGTGCCAGCAGCCAAGGGTTTGGAAAGGGTATAGATACGCAGTATTTT.

This chain uses TRBV4-2 with TRBJ2-3; D is unresolved. CDR3 length equals 13 residues. V dropped 1 base and J dropped 5 bases, with 7 bases sitting between them. Germline V gives CDR1 LGHNA, CDR2 YNFKEQ. CDR3 nucleotide sequence: TGTGCCAGCAGCCAAGGCCCTGAAGATACGCAGTATTTT. Amino acids: CASSQGPEDTQYF.

J is TRBJ2-7 and V is TRBV3-1, with 7 nucleotides matching TRBD1. This CDR3 comprises 19 residues. From germline, CDR1 is LGHDT and CDR2 YNNKEL (reference sequence). After removal of 4 bases from V and 1 base from J, the junction contained 19 bases not matched to a gene. The CDR3 region is CASSRENPALWDSSYEQYF. The CDR3 DNA reads TGTGCCAGCAGCCGGGAGAACCCGGCCTTATGGGACAGTTCCTACGAGCAGTACTTC.

For the CDR3, the DNA is TGTGCCAGCAGCCACCCTTCGACTAGCGGGAGCCCCTCCTCCTACAATGAGCAGTTCTTC. It specifies CASSHPSTSGSPSSYNEQFF. The chain has TRBV3-1 and TRBJ2-1, with 12 positions matching TRBD2. Looked up from germline, CDR1 is LGHDT and CDR2 is YNNKEL (reference sequence). The V gene end was trimmed by 3 bases and the J gene end by 0 bases; junction bases not matched to a gene: 12. This CDR3 contains 20 residues.

This clonotype was seen a few times. J is TRBJ2-7 and V is TRBV5-1; TRBD1 or TRBD2 may be the D gene (5 bases each). Germline V gene sequence: CDR1 SGHRS, CDR2 YFSETQ. V was pared by 7 bases and J by 4 bases, with 18 bases between. This CDR3 is built from 14 residues. The CDR3 region has the DNA TGCGCCAGCGCCCGGGACGGGGTATCGTACGAGCAGTACTTC. The encoded protein is CASARDGVSYEQYF.

The genes are TRBV20-1 and TRBJ2-1; D ambiguous. The V gene's germline CDR1 is DFQATT and CDR2 SNEGSKA (reference sequence). V was pared by 3 bases and J by 5 bases, with 14 bases between. This CDR3 has 14 residues. CDR3 sequence reads: CSASPGPLDNEQFF. The CDR3, as DNA: TGCAGTGCTAGTCCCGGTCCTCTCGACAATGAGCAGTTCTTC.

The DNA of the CDR3 is TGTGCCAGCAGTACGGCTCCTGGGTCAGATACGCAGTATTTT. Protein: CASSTAPGSDTQYF. The chain has TRBV11-3 and TRBJ2-3, with D unclear. Trimming removed 6 bases from V and 4 bases from J, with 14 bases in between. CDR3 length: 14 amino acids. Germline CDR1 SGHNT, CDR2 YENEEA. Looking up the rest from reference TRBV11-3 and TRBJ2-3 gives the full variable domain: EAGVVQSPRYKIIEKKQPVAFWCNPISGHNTLYWYLQNLGQGPELLIRYENEEAVDDSQLPKDRFSAERLKGVDSTLKIQPAELGDSAVYLCASSTAPGSDTQYFGPGTRLTVL.

The sample holds a few counts of this clonotype. The chain joins TRBV20-1 to TRBJ2-1, with 13 bases aligning to TRBD2. The CDR3 runs 15 residues. V lost 6 bases to trimming and J lost 3 bases; unmatched junction nucleotides: 5. CDR1 is DFQATT, CDR2 SNEGSKA, per germline (reference sequence). The CDR3 reads CSAGLAGAIYNEQFF. As DNA, the CDR3 is TGCAGTGCCGGACTAGCGGGAGCCATCTACAATGAGCAGTTCTTC.

The sample holds a few counts of this clonotype. The gene calls are TRBV4-3 and TRBJ2-7; 7 nucleotides agree with TRBD2. The trim removed 0 bases at V and 6 bases at J, leaving 8 bases unmatched. The V gene's germline CDR1 is LGHNA and CDR2 YSLEER. The CDR3 has 15 residues. CDR3 nucleotide sequence: TGCGCCAGCAGCCAAGAAACGGGCGGGAGTAGCGAGCAGTACTTC. This sequence encodes CASSQETGGSSEQYF.

The CDR3 DNA follows: TGCAGTGCTAGAGCACTAGCGGGGGGGCAAGAGACCCAGTACTTC. Encoded protein: CSARALAGGQETQYF. The chain links TRBV20-1 to TRBJ2-5; 13 bases line up with TRBD2. This CDR3 is 15 amino acids long. In germline, CDR1 is DFQATT, CDR2 SNEGSKA (reference sequence). Unmatched junction bases numbered 1, after V lost 1 base and J lost 2 bases.

At least ten counts were recorded for this clonotype. The chain recombines TRBV5-1 with TRBJ1-1; tentative D call: TRBD1 (6 bases). The V gene's germline CDR1 is SGHRS and CDR2 YFSETQ. The V gene lost 0 bases and the J gene lost 4 bases, with 13 bases spanning the gap. The CDR3 is 15 residues long. CDR3 sequence: CASSLDGGRGTEAFF. The DNA of the CDR3 is TGCGCCAGCAGCTTGGATGGGGGGCGAGGCACTGAAGCTTTCTTT.

This clonotype was picked up a small number of times. The chain recombines TRBV20-1 with TRBJ2-1, with TRBD2 matching over 11 bases. Per germline, CDR1 DFQATT and CDR2 SNEGSKA (reference sequence). V dropped 5 bases and J dropped 8; count of bases not matched to a gene: 8. This CDR3 has 14 residues. The CDR3 DNA is TGCAGTGCTGCTAGCGGGAGGTCGGTCTATGAGCAGTTCTTC. Its translation is CSAASGRSVYEQFF.

V usage is TRBV7-9 and J usage is TRBJ2-2; no definite D call. CDR3 length equals 17 residues. V was trimmed by 1 base and J by 8 bases, leaving 20 bases between them. CDR1 is SEHNR, CDR2 FQNEAQ, per germline (reference sequence). CDR3: CASSLVGMASGVGELFF. CDR3 nucleotides: TGTGCCAGCAGCTTAGTGGGTATGGCGTCCGGAGTGGGGGAGCTGTTTTTT.

This clonotype was detected only a few times. The V and J genes are TRBV5-1 and TRBJ1-1, with D possibly being TRBD1 (6 bases). CDR1 and CDR2 from the germline V gene are SGHRS and YFSETQ. The length of the CDR3 is 14 residues. Trimming took 4 bases from V and 4 from J, leaving 14 bases between them. The CDR3 protein is CASSETGSGTEAFF. CDR3 coding DNA: TGCGCCAGCAGCGAAACAGGGAGTGGCACTGAAGCTTTCTTT.

This clonotype was recorded many times. The rearrangement uses TRBV12-5 and TRBJ1-1, with D uncertain. The CDR3 sequence is 14 residues long. V was clipped by 2 bases and J by 4 bases, with 11 bases between them. Germline V gene lookup returns CDR1 LGHNT and CDR2 FRNRAP. In DNA, the CDR3 is TGTGCTAGTGGTTTGCCTCAGGTGTCCACTGAAGCTTTCTTT. Protein product: CASGLPQVSTEAFF.

The rearrangement joins TRBV7-8 to TRBJ2-1, with D maybe TRBD2 (7 bases). The CDR3 has 16 residues. Trimming shortened V by 4 bases and J by 5 bases, and 18 bases separated the two germline ends. Germline V gene sequence: CDR1 SGHVS, CDR2 FQNEAQ. CDR3 sequence reads: CASSSSPGGRNNEQFF. CDR3 DNA sequence: TGTGCCAGCAGCTCGAGTCCGGGGGGCCGAAACAATGAGCAGTTCTTC.

The CDR3 protein is CASSSRPGETQYF. In nucleotides, the CDR3 is TGTGCCAGCAGCTCCCGGCCGGGGGAGACCCAGTACTTC. The genes are TRBV9 and TRBJ2-5; tentatively, D is TRBD2 (5 bases). V was pared by 4 bases and J by 5 bases, with 12 bases between. The CDR3 totals 13 residues. CDR1 SGDLS and CDR2 YYNGEE come from the germline V gene.

The gene calls are TRBV27 and TRBJ2-3; possibly TRBD2 for D (7 bases). CDR1 is MNHEY and CDR2 is SMNVEV in the germline V gene (reference sequence). CDR3 length: 17 residues. Trimming shortened V by 5 bases and J by 0 bases, and 18 bases separated the two germline ends. CDR3 protein: CASSTPGGGGSTDTQYF. The CDR3 DNA reads TGTGCCAGCAGTACCCCAGGAGGGGGGGGTAGCACAGATACGCAGTATTTT.

The genes are TRBV27 and TRBJ2-7; 8 positions agree with TRBD2. After removal of 3 bases from V and 3 bases from J, the junction contained 10 bases not matched to a gene. Germline V gives CDR1 MNHEY, CDR2 SMNVEV (reference sequence). This CDR3 spans 16 amino acids. In nucleotides, the CDR3 is TGTGCCAGCAGTTTGGCCGGGGGGGACTTAAACTACGAGCAGTACTTC. Translated: CASSLAGGDLNYEQYF.